Listed here are 9 T cell receptor beta chains from one sample, sequenced in a study of CD8 T cells in ankylosing spondylitis. General study results and limits: A TCR beta motif of roughly eight highly homologous variants appeared characteristic of ankylosing spondylitis blood.

Antigens for these TCRs are unknown. TCRdb fed the 5' RACE reads into MiXCR, producing one record per CDR3 protein. The sample includes 700,000 to 850,000 distinct CDR3 sequences, approximately 12% of them seen just once. Specimen: blood, either unsorted or a sorted T cell fraction (not recorded which). These receptors came from a male donor with ankylosing spondylitis.

This clonotype was counted only a few times. The chain is built from TRBV7-2 and TRBJ2-7; D gene unclear. Germline V gene sequence: CDR1 SGHTA, CDR2 FQGNSA. Trimming stripped 5 bases from V and 7 bases from J, with 15 bases between. The CDR3 sequence is 13 residues long. The CDR3 loop is CASSRDRWKEQYF. The CDR3 DNA reads as TGTGCCAGCAGCCGCGATCGATGGAAAGAGCAGTACTTC.

This clonotype was seen a handful of times. CDR3 coding DNA: TGTGCCATCAGTGCCCCCTGGGGTAGCGTGGCGGAAGATACGCAGTATTTT. Protein sequence: CAISAPWGSVAEDTQYF. This chain uses TRBV10-3 with TRBJ2-3, with D possibly matching TRBD2 (5 bases). CDR1 ENHRY and CDR2 SYGVKD come from the germline V gene. This CDR3 comprises 17 residues. Between the trimmed V and J ends, which lost 4 bases and 5 bases, there was a span of 22 bases.

This clonotype appeared a few times. V is TRBV7-8 and J is TRBJ1-6; no firm D call. The germline V gene has CDR1 SGHVS and CDR2 FQNEAQ. Trimming shortened V by 5 bases and J by 7 bases, and 15 bases separated the two germline ends. This CDR3 region has 15 residues. CDR3 in amino acids: CASSDHLGRNSPLHF. DNA for the CDR3: TGTGCCAGCAGCGACCACCTGGGAAGAAATTCACCCCTCCACTTT.

This clonotype was counted only a few times. The chain couples TRBV7-9 to TRBJ2-5, with D possibly matching TRBD2 (5 bases). Trimming removed 5 bases at V and 7 bases at J, with 14 bases between. The CDR3 covers 13 residues. Germline CDR1 is SEHNR and CDR2 is FQNEAQ (reference sequence). CDR3 sequence reads: CASSLTGVVTQYF. CDR3 nucleotide sequence: TGTGCCAGCAGCCTCACCGGGGTCGTGACCCAGTACTTC.

Many counts were recorded for this clonotype. This chain's CDR3 is CASSLFSPPLNTEAFF. CDR3 nucleotides: TGTGCCAGCAGCTTGTTCAGCCCGCCTTTGAACACTGAAGCTTTCTTT. The chain is built from TRBV5-5 and TRBJ1-1; D not certain. Between the trimmed V and J ends, which lost 1 base and 0 bases, there was a span of 13 bases. Germline lookup yields CDR1 SGHKS and CDR2 YYEKEE (reference sequence). The CDR3 is 16 residues long.

V is TRBV28 and J is TRBJ2-2; no reliable D call. CDR3 length equals 13 residues. V was clipped by 7 bases and J by 2 bases, with 8 bases between them. Germline lookup yields CDR1 MDHEN and CDR2 SYDVKM. In DNA, the CDR3 is TGTGCCAGCAATTGGGGTAACACCGGGGAGCTGTTTTTT. Residues: CASNWGNTGELFF.

This clonotype appeared a few times. The chain carries TRBV6-2 or TRBV6-3 and TRBJ1-3; D remains ambiguous. V lost 9 bases and J lost 0, with 9 bases in between. Germline V gene data show CDR1 as MNHEY and CDR2 as SVGEGT. The CDR3 has 13 residues. As DNA, the CDR3 is TGTGCCAGTCTGAGGACCTCTGGAAACACCATATATTTT. It encodes CASLRTSGNTIYF.

The V call is TRBV20-1, the J call TRBJ2-7; the match to TRBD1 covers 8 bases. Germline V gene sequence: CDR1 DFQATT, CDR2 SNEGSKA (reference sequence). This CDR3 region has 14 residues. The J segment lost 3 bases and the V segment lost 3 bases, leaving 7 bases of the junction unmatched. The CDR3 DNA follows: TGCAGTGCTAGGGAAGGGACAGGCCACTACGAGCAGTACTTC. Amino acid sequence: CSAREGTGHYEQYF.

The chain joins TRBV10-3 to TRBJ2-3; 11 nucleotides match TRBD2. Trimming at V came to 1 base and at J to 3 bases, leaving 3 bases not matched to a gene. The CDR3 is 16 residues long. Germline V gives CDR1 ENHRY, CDR2 SYGVKD. CDR3 region: CAISELLAGGTDTQYF. In DNA, the CDR3 is TGTGCCATCAGTGAGTTGCTAGCGGGAGGAACAGATACGCAGTATTTT.